The clone carrying this T cell receptor beta chain was recorded a few times. Its antigen is unidentified. This entry comes from a study of beta chain features in type 1 diabetes. The investigators reverse transcribed all of the isolated RNA, so they sequenced expressed TCRB transcripts. Sequenced naive, central memory and regulatory T cell samples produced an average of around 3.8 million reads. The repertoire was sequenced with immunoSEQ multiplex PCR; TCRdb's copy has only in-frame clones and lacks some. The sample consists of fewer than 500,000 clones, 11% to 15% of them appearing once. Regarding the study as a whole: Shorter TCRB CDR3s, moderately but significantly so, marked every one of the four CD4+ subsets in Type 1 diabetes patients. The study found that naive, central memory and Treg TCRB repertoires appeared more similar in patients than in healthy donors. Cells with high TCR expression could be over-represented when cDNA is sequenced.

This receptor was identified in a man aged 25-40 years in good health. The sequenced material came from naive CD4+ T cells from blood.

The CDR3 nucleotides read TGCAGCGGCGGTTTCACAGATACGCAGTATTTT. This gives the protein CSGGFTDTQYF. The chain links TRBV29-1 to TRBJ2-3; D gene uncertain. V was pared by 7 bases and J by 2 bases, with 7 bases between. The CDR3 runs 11 residues. Germline V gene sequence: CDR1 SQVTM, CDR2 ANQGSEA.